This TCR beta chain was identified during a study of early T cells in non-severe SARS-CoV-2 infection. The overall study: Chains stayed unpaired after sequencing of bulk RNA from unsorted whole blood. General observations from the study: The study's VDJdb matching favored anti-spike CD8 responses and missed private and CD4 specificities.

This CDR3 has 19 amino acids. Germline V gives CDR1 MNHEY, CDR2 SMNVEV (reference sequence). The trim removed 7 bases at V and 0 bases at J, leaving 16 bases unmatched. Many counts were recorded for this clonotype. Its matching antigen is unknown. Unique molecular identifiers (one per individual cDNA molecule) were attached. A single record per CDR3 protein comes from TCRdb applying MiXCR to the 5' RACE reads. The sample consists of approximately 26,000 distinct CDR3 sequences, over 5% of them appearing once. This chain joins TRBV27 and TRBJ2-1; 9 nucleotides line up with TRBD2. Material for sequencing was whole blood. The clonotype comes from an adult who was a healthcare worker with PCR-confirmed SARS-CoV-2 infection or an uninfected control (not recorded which). CDR3: CASKKDPGLAYGSYNEQFF. CDR3 in DNA: TGTGCCAGCAAGAAAGACCCGGGACTAGCATACGGCTCCTACAATGAGCAGTTCTTC.